This T cell receptor beta chain was recorded in a study of blood T cells in healthy people across ages. Germline CDR1 reads SEHNR; CDR2 reads FQNEAQ (reference sequence). CDR3 size: 18 residues. The ends lost 5 bases at V and 4 bases at J; junction bases unmatched: 17. Combining a sample-barcoded 5' primer with a J-beta primer mix, a second PCR ran for about 7 to 11 cycles. MiXCR, run by TCRdb on the 5' RACE reads, gives a single entry per CDR3 protein. The table has 500,000 to 650,000 distinct CDR3 sequences, roughly a quarter seen once; the top ten hold over 3.5%. The same data also went into a second study, on T cells of mothers and their children.

The clonotype originates from a boy between 2 and 10 years old in good health. The sequencing sample was made of blood. The chain is built from TRBV7-9 and TRBJ2-3; 8 nucleotides line up with TRBD2. The CDR3 region has the DNA TGTGCCAGCAGCGTCACCAACAACCAGCGGGGGACGGCAGATACGCAGTATTTT. Its translation: CASSVTNNQRGTADTQYF.